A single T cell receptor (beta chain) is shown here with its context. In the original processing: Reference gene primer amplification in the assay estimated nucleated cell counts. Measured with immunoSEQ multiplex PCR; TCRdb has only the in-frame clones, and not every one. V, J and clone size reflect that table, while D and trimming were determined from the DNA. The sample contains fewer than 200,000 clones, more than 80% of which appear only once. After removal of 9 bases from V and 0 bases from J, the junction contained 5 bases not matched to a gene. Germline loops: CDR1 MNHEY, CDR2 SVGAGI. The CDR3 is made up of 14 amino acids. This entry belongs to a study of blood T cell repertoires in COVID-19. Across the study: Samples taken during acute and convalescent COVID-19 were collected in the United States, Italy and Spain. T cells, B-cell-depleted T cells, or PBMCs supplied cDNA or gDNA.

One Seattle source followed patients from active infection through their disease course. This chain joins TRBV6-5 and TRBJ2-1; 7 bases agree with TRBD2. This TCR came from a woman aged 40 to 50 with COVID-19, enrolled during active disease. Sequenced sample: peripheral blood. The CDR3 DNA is TGTGCCAGTTTGGGCGGGAGCTCCTACAATGAGCAGTTCTTC. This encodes CASLGGSSYNEQFF.